Each of the 26 T cell receptor beta chains below was sequenced from the same sample in a study of T cell clonotyping in hematopoietic cell transplantation. The time point here: recipient sample about 28 days before transplant, after cytoreduction. Sequenced by immunoSEQ multiplex PCR; TCRdb stores in-frame clones only, minus some. The repertoire includes more than 70,000 clones, 95% to 97% of them detected once, and approximately 1.8% sits in the top ten. Specimen: peripheral blood mononuclear cells, collected before stem cell transplant. These receptors were taken from a woman aged 45-60 years with acute myeloid leukemia. Some clones in this sample may be carry-over from other donors' samples.

The chain is built from TRBV27 and TRBJ1-1; unclear D gene. Germline lookup yields CDR1 MNHEY and CDR2 SMNVEV (reference sequence). V shed 0 bases and J shed 10 bases, with 21 bases lying between them. The CDR3 contains 16 residues. The CDR3 nucleotides are TGTGCCAGCAGTTTATCGCCAGGTACTCGCCGGATTTCAGCTTTCTTT. The encoded protein is CASSLSPGTRRISAFF.

V is TRBV9 and J is TRBJ2-3; D is undetermined. This CDR3 is 12 amino acids long. The ends were cut back, 0 bases at V and 4 bases at J, with 3 bases in the middle. Germline V lookup: CDR1 SGDLS, CDR2 YYNGEE. The CDR3 region is CASSVGPDTQYF. DNA of the CDR3: TGTGCCAGCAGCGTAGGGCCAGATACGCAGTATTTT.

The chain carries TRBV27 and TRBJ2-5; the match to TRBD2 covers 10 bases. This CDR3 region has 15 residues. Germline values: CDR1 MNHEY, CDR2 SMNVEV (reference sequence). V was clipped by 2 bases and J by 6 bases; unmatched bases: 6. CDR3 sequence (DNA): TGTGCCAGCAGTTTAGCCTCGGGACTAGCGAAGACCCAGTACTTC. Encoded protein: CASSLASGLAKTQYF.

This rearrangement joins TRBV2 to TRBJ2-7; 7 bases align to TRBD2. V shed 7 bases and J 3 bases; nucleotides not matched to a gene: 9. Germline V gene data show CDR1 as SNHLY and CDR2 as FYNNEI. The CDR3 has 14 amino acids. DNA of the CDR3: TGTGCCAGCACGGAGGAGTGGGGGGGCTACGAGCAGTACTTC. Encoded protein: CASTEEWGGYEQYF.

This sequence joins TRBV19 and TRBJ1-2, with no clear D. CDR3 length: 13 amino acids. Trimming removed 3 bases from V and 13 bases from J, with 18 bases in between. CDR1 LNHDA and CDR2 SQIVND come from the germline V gene (reference sequence). The CDR3 reads CASSIQTGRLPTF. The CDR3 DNA reads TGTGCCAGTAGTATTCAGACGGGTCGGCTCCCCACCTTC.

The V gene is TRBV6-5, the J gene TRBJ1-6; 7 nucleotides match TRBD1. The CDR3 contains 14 residues. Per germline, CDR1 MNHEY and CDR2 SVGAGI. V trimming: 5 bases; J trimming: 9 bases; junction bases outside the gene matches: 7. The CDR3 here is CASSLGGNASPLHF. DNA of the CDR3: TGTGCCAGCAGTCTAGGGGGCAACGCTTCACCCCTCCACTTT.

J is TRBJ2-7 and V is TRBV2, with TRBD2 matching 9 bases. V trimming: 7 bases; J trimming: 6 bases; junction bases outside the gene matches: 13. Germline assignment: CDR1 SNHLY and CDR2 FYNNEI. The CDR3 length is 15 residues. CDR3 loop: CASMASGNVGGEQYF. The CDR3 DNA reads TGTGCCAGCATGGCTAGCGGGAATGTGGGTGGCGAGCAGTACTTC.

The chain joins TRBV28 to TRBJ1-1; 7 bases agree with TRBD1. The CDR3 totals 12 residues. J was trimmed by 10 bases and V by 7 bases; bases with no gene match: 9. Germline V gives CDR1 MDHEN, CDR2 SYDVKM. CDR3 DNA sequence: TGTGCCAGCAAACGATTAACAGGGGTAGCTTTCTTT. Protein sequence: CASKRLTGVAFF.

The V and J genes are TRBV11-2 and TRBJ2-6; the D gene is possibly TRBD2 (6 bases). V dropped 1 base and J dropped 0 bases, with 7 bases sitting between them. Germline assignment: CDR1 SGHAT and CDR2 FQNNGV. The CDR3 has 16 amino acids. The CDR3 loop reads CASSLGGLSGANVLTF. CDR3 sequence (DNA): TGTGCCAGCAGCTTAGGGGGACTCTCTGGGGCCAACGTCCTGACTTTC.

J is TRBJ2-2 and V is TRBV4-1; possibly TRBD2 for D (6 bases). CDR3 length: 15 residues. In germline, CDR1 is MGHRA, CDR2 YSYEKL. The V end was cut by 0 bases, the J end by 5 bases, with 10 bases between. The CDR3, as DNA: TGCGCCAGCAGCCAAGATGCGGGGCTGACCGGGGAGCTGTTTTTT. Its translation: CASSQDAGLTGELFF.

The V and J genes are TRBV11-2 and TRBJ2-7; tentative D call: TRBD1 (5 bases). The CDR3 is 14 amino acids. CDR1 is SGHAT, CDR2 FQNNGV, per germline. The ends were cut back, 2 bases at V and 2 bases at J, with 10 bases in the middle. This CDR3 is CASSLSAGPYEQYF. The DNA for the CDR3 is TGTGCCAGCAGCTTAAGCGCAGGGCCCTACGAGCAGTACTTC.

The V call is TRBV14, the J call TRBJ2-7; unclear D gene. The CDR3 loop spans 13 amino acids. V was trimmed by 0 bases and J by 6 bases, leaving 9 bases between them. Germline V gene data show CDR1 as SGHDN and CDR2 as FVKESK. CDR3 DNA: TGTGCCAGCAGCCAAGATTGGGGTGGCGAGCAGTACTTC. It is translated as CASSQDWGGEQYF.

The V call is TRBV5-1, the J call TRBJ2-5, with 7 bases matching TRBD1. Germline values: CDR1 SGHRS, CDR2 YFSETQ. CDR3 length: 17 residues. Trimming at V came to 2 bases and at J to 5 bases, leaving 15 bases not matched to a gene. The CDR3 DNA follows: TGCGCCAGCAGCTTAACTATATTCACAGGGGTAGGGGAGACCCAGTACTTC. Translating gives CASSLTIFTGVGETQYF.

The V call is TRBV7-2, the J call TRBJ1-3; D remains unclear. V was clipped by 3 bases and J by 4 bases, with 7 bases between them. This CDR3 contains 13 residues. Germline-derived CDR1 and CDR2 are SGHTA and FQGNSA. The CDR3 reads CASSLSRGNTIYF. DNA of the CDR3: TGTGCCAGCAGCTTGAGTCGGGGAAACACCATATATTTT.

In its sample, this clone was seen once. The CDR3 is CASSSTGVETQYF. Written as DNA, the CDR3 is TGCGCCAGCAGCTCTACAGGGGTGGAGACCCAGTACTTC. The J gene is TRBJ2-5, the V gene TRBV5-1, with 7 bases matching TRBD1. V dropped 3 bases and J dropped 5; count of bases not matched to a gene: 4. This CDR3 comprises 13 residues. CDR1 SGHRS and CDR2 YFSETQ come from the germline V gene.

V usage is TRBV10-3 and J usage is TRBJ1-1; TRBD1 is a possible D gene (5 bases). The V gene's germline CDR1 is ENHRY and CDR2 SYGVKD. V lost 5 bases, J lost 5 bases, and 15 bases lay in between. This CDR3 has 14 residues. The CDR3 DNA follows: TGTGCCATCAGTTACCAGGGTGCTGGAACTGAAGCTTTCTTT. This sequence encodes CAISYQGAGTEAFF.

The J gene is TRBJ1-2, the V gene TRBV28; maybe TRBD1 (6 bases). V lost 6 bases to trimming and J lost 1 base, with 12 bases between them. Germline V gene data show CDR1 as MDHEN and CDR2 as SYDVKM. The CDR3 consists of 14 residues. DNA for the CDR3: TGTGCCAGCAGAAGGGACATTTTTAACTATGGCTACACCTTC. Protein sequence: CASRRDIFNYGYTF.

V gene TRBV4-2 combines with J gene TRBJ2-2; D not certain. The V end was cut by 6 bases, the J end by 2 bases, with 4 bases between. The germline V gene encodes CDR1 LGHNA and CDR2 YNFKEQ. The CDR3 runs 12 residues. This CDR3 is CASRQNTGELFF. CDR3 coding DNA: TGTGCCAGCAGGCAAAACACCGGGGAGCTGTTTTTT.

The J gene is TRBJ2-7, the V gene TRBV4-1, with a possible D match to TRBD1 (6 bases). This CDR3 is 15 amino acids long. The V end was cut by 0 bases, the J end by 2 bases, with 11 bases between. Germline loops: CDR1 MGHRA, CDR2 YSYEKL. The CDR3: CASSQDRGLPYEQYF. The CDR3 nucleotides read TGCGCCAGCAGCCAAGACAGGGGCCTCCCCTACGAGCAGTACTTC.

This chain links TRBV19 with TRBJ1-2; TRBD1 might be the D (6 bases). The CDR3 has 14 amino acids. Trimming removed 6 bases at V and 4 bases at J, with 15 bases between. Germline CDR1 and CDR2: LNHDA and SQIVND (reference sequence). CDR3 in amino acids: CASRITGTTYGYTF. The CDR3 DNA sequence: TGTGCCAGTAGAATCACCGGGACAACCTATGGCTACACCTTC.

V gene TRBV6-1 combines with J gene TRBJ1-4; possible D gene TRBD1, 6 bases. Germline assignment: CDR1 MNHNS and CDR2 SASEGT. This CDR3 is 13 amino acids long. V shed 8 bases and J shed 7 bases, with 14 bases lying between them. This chain's CDR3 is CASGNRDVEKLFF. The CDR3 coding sequence is TGTGCCAGCGGAAACAGGGATGTTGAAAAACTGTTTTTT.

The chain is built from TRBV30 and TRBJ1-2; 9 nucleotides agree with TRBD1. Trimming removed 5 bases from V and 7 bases from J; junction bases left unmatched: 2. The V gene's germline CDR1 is GTSNPN and CDR2 SVGIG (reference sequence). The CDR3 sequence is 11 residues long. The CDR3 sequence is CAWGTGTGYTF. Written as DNA, the CDR3 is TGTGCCTGGGGGACAGGGACTGGCTACACCTTC. Filled out from reference TRBV30 and TRBJ1-2, the complete variable domain reads SQTIHQWPATLVQPVGSPLSLECTVEGTSNPNLYWYRQAAGRGLQLLFYSVGIGQISSEVPQNLSASRPQDRQFILSSKKLLLSDSGFYLCAWGTGTGYTFGSGTRLTVV.

This chain joins TRBV5-8 and TRBJ2-7; TRBD1 matches at 8 bases. The CDR3 has 12 residues. Trimming cost V 4 bases and J 9 bases; bases outside gene matches: 6. Germline values: CDR1 SGHTS, CDR2 YDEGEE. DNA of the CDR3: TGTGCCAGCAGCCGGACAGGGCGCGCGCAGTACTTC. Translation gives CASSRTGRAQYF.

V gene TRBV7-2 combines with J gene TRBJ1-4; 8 nucleotides line up with TRBD1. Germline V CDR1 and CDR2: SGHTA, FQGNSA. The V gene end was trimmed by 4 bases and the J gene end by 7 bases; junction bases not matched to a gene: 8. This CDR3 is built from 15 residues. The CDR3 spells CASSSQGGDFEKLFF. CDR3 sequence (DNA): TGTGCCAGCAGCTCACAGGGGGGGGATTTTGAAAAACTGTTTTTT.

The CDR3 DNA sequence: TGTGCCAGCAGGGGGACAGGGGGCTACCAAGAGACCCAGTACTTC. Translation: CASRGTGGYQETQYF. The chain recombines TRBV6-5 with TRBJ2-5, with 12 nucleotides matching TRBD1. V lost 6 bases, J lost 0 bases, and 2 bases stayed unmatched. This CDR3 spans 15 amino acids. Germline V CDR1 and CDR2: MNHEY, SVGAGI.

This sequence joins TRBV5-1 and TRBJ2-1; 9 nucleotides match TRBD2. The CDR3 extends over 16 amino acids. The trim removed 4 bases at V and 7 bases at J, leaving 12 bases unmatched. Germline loops: CDR1 SGHRS, CDR2 YFSETQ. CDR3 residues: CASSLPVSGSVNEQFF. For the CDR3, the DNA is TGCGCCAGCAGCCTCCCCGTTAGCGGGAGCGTTAATGAGCAGTTCTTC.